The 18 T cell receptor beta chains below were found in one sample sequenced in a study of T cell responses to AZD1222 COVID-19 vaccine. TCRdb's copy holds only in-frame clones and misses some; the assay was immunoSEQ multiplex PCR. The sample carries some 180,000 clones, 85% to 95% recorded once. The sequences come from peripheral blood, collected on day 0 of AZD1222 vaccination. The receptors were sampled from an adult in good health.

The V gene is TRBV7-9, the J gene TRBJ1-3; D is unclear. This CDR3 is built from 15 residues. The V gene lost 5 bases and the J gene lost 0 bases, with 11 bases spanning the gap. Germline V gene data show CDR1 as SEHNR and CDR2 as FQNEAQ (reference sequence). The CDR3 is CASSPARRSGNTIYF. In DNA form, the CDR3 reads TGTGCCAGCAGCCCGGCCAGGCGCTCTGGAAACACCATATATTTT.

The chain is built from TRBV27 and TRBJ2-7; 7 nucleotides line up with TRBD1. The length of the CDR3 is 15 residues. Trimming at V came to 5 bases and at J to 1 base, leaving 8 bases not matched to a gene. The germline gives CDR1 MNHEY, CDR2 SMNVEV (reference sequence). CDR3 in amino acids: CASSRQGRNSYEQYF. CDR3 nucleotides: TGTGCCAGCAGTCGACAGGGACGGAATTCCTACGAGCAGTACTTC.

The chain has TRBV6-2 or TRBV6-3 and TRBJ1-1, with 11 bases lining up with TRBD1. The V gene's germline CDR1 is MNHEY and CDR2 SVGEGT. V lost 6 bases, J lost 11 bases, and 8 bases stayed unmatched. The CDR3 spans 13 residues. CDR3 nucleotide sequence: TGTGCCAGCAGCCAAGGACAGGGGGCTGGGGCTTTCTTT. It encodes CASSQGQGAGAFF.

V usage is TRBV18 and J usage is TRBJ2-7, with D perhaps matching TRBD1 (6 bases). CDR1 is KGHSH, CDR2 LQKENI, per germline. CDR3 size: 13 residues. V gave up 1 base and J gave up 6 bases, with 10 bases separating them. Here the CDR3 DNA reads TGTGCCAGCTCACCACGGGACACCGGCGAGCAGTACGTC. It codes for CASSPRDTGEQYV.

The chain carries TRBV28 and TRBJ1-4, with 7 bases identical to TRBD1. Germline V gives CDR1 MDHEN, CDR2 SYDVKM. The CDR3 covers 14 residues. The V segment lost 4 bases and the J segment 7 bases; nucleotides outside the gene matches: 6. This CDR3 is CASSSGTVGEKLFF. For the CDR3, the DNA is TGTGCCAGCAGTTCCGGGACAGTAGGTGAAAAACTGTTTTTT.

V gene TRBV11-3 combines with J gene TRBJ1-2; 10 nucleotides line up with TRBD1. Trimming at V came to 6 bases and at J to 8 bases, leaving 3 bases not matched to a gene. Germline V CDR1 and CDR2: SGHNT, YENEEA. The CDR3 extends over 12 amino acids. CDR3 amino acids: CASSDRGRGYTF. The CDR3 DNA follows: TGTGCCAGCAGTGACAGGGGGCGAGGCTACACCTTC.

The chain has TRBV15 and TRBJ1-4, with 7 bases aligning to TRBD1. The CDR3 totals 15 residues. Germline loops: CDR1 LNHNV, CDR2 YYDKDF (reference sequence). The trim removed 3 bases at V and 7 bases at J, leaving 8 bases unmatched. In DNA, the CDR3 is TGTGCCACCAGCAGCGAGGGGGCGGATGGTGAAAAACTGTTTTTT. It codes for CATSSEGADGEKLFF.

CDR3 in amino acids: CASSPKPGTAGETQYF. In DNA, the CDR3 is TGTGCCAGCAGCCCAAAACCCGGGACCGCAGGAGAGACCCAGTACTTC. V gene TRBV21-1 combines with J gene TRBJ2-5. TRBV21-1 corresponds to a pseudogene. The CDR3 spans 16 residues.

This clone was seen once. This chain joins TRBV9 and TRBJ1-6, with 9 bases that match TRBD1. Germline V gene data show CDR1 as SGDLS and CDR2 as YYNGEE. This CDR3 is built from 17 residues. J lost 6 bases, V lost 3 bases, and 10 bases had no gene match. The CDR3 loop is CASSDSTGGRSNSPLHF. CDR3 DNA sequence: TGTGCCAGCAGCGACAGTACAGGGGGCAGAAGTAATTCACCCCTCCACTTT.

The chain links TRBV19 to TRBJ2-7; D gene unclear. The ends were cut back, 3 bases at V and 9 bases at J, with 9 bases in the middle. Germline CDR1 is LNHDA and CDR2 is SQIVND (reference sequence). The CDR3 contains 11 residues. Here the CDR3 reads CASSIPGGQYF. The CDR3 DNA is TGTGCCAGTAGTATTCCCGGCGGGCAGTACTTC.

The CDR3 sequence is CASSLLGESTEAFF. The CDR3 DNA sequence: TGTGCCAGCAGTCTTCTGGGGGAGAGCACTGAAGCTTTCTTT. This sequence joins TRBV27 and TRBJ1-1, with a possible D match to TRBD1 (5 bases). The CDR3 is 14 residues long. The V and J ends lost 5 bases and 4 bases respectively, with 14 bases between them. CDR1 and CDR2 (germline): MNHEY, SMNVEV (reference sequence).

The V gene is TRBV4-1, the J gene TRBJ2-2, with D unclear. CDR3 size: 15 residues. Germline CDR1 reads MGHRA; CDR2 reads YSYEKL. Trimming took 4 bases from V and 3 from J, leaving 12 bases between them. The CDR3 DNA reads TGCGCCAGCAGCCTCTCGGGCCTTTACACCGGGGAGCTGTTTTTT. It encodes CASSLSGLYTGELFF.

The chain carries TRBV18 and TRBJ1-4; 11 bases are a match to TRBD1. The CDR3 totals 15 residues. Germline CDR1 reads KGHSH; CDR2 reads LQKENI. V was pared by 5 bases and J by 7 bases, with 6 bases of the junction left unmatched. Here the CDR3 DNA reads TGTGCCAGCTCAACATCCGGGACAGGGGGTGAAAAACTGTTTTTT. This codes for CASSTSGTGGEKLFF.

The table lists this clone with a few counts. The chain uses TRBV27 and TRBJ1-1; D possibly corresponds to TRBD1 (5 bases). Germline loops: CDR1 MNHEY, CDR2 SMNVEV (reference sequence). CDR3 length: 14 residues. V lost 7 bases to trimming and J lost 4 bases, with 16 bases between them. CDR3 DNA sequence: TGTGCCAGCAAGCCCGGGAGGGGCATCACTGAAGCTTTCTTT. It codes for CASKPGRGITEAFF.

The chain carries TRBV9 and TRBJ1-3, with D possibly matching TRBD1 (5 bases). CDR3 length equals 15 residues. Deletions cut 1 base from V and 2 bases from J, with 10 bases between. CDR1 and CDR2 (germline): SGDLS, YYNGEE. CDR3 nucleotide sequence: TGTGCCAGCAGCGTAAGTGGAGGGGCTGGAAACACCATATATTTT. Translation: CASSVSGGAGNTIYF.

The chain links TRBV28 to TRBJ1-2; unclear D gene. The CDR3 loop spans 14 amino acids. Germline CDR1 reads MDHEN; CDR2 reads SYDVKM. The germline V and J ends were trimmed by 0 bases and 2 bases, with 7 bases remaining between them. The CDR3 DNA reads TGTGCCAGCAGTTTATGGCCTGAGAACTATGGCTACACCTTC. This encodes CASSLWPENYGYTF.

This chain connects TRBV9 to TRBJ2-5, with D possibly matching TRBD1 (5 bases). Germline V gene sequence: CDR1 SGDLS, CDR2 YYNGEE. The CDR3 is made up of 16 amino acids. V lost 4 bases, J lost 4 bases, and 20 bases lay in between. For the CDR3, the DNA is TGTGCCAGCAGCCCCCTCAGCGTTAGGGGTGGAGAGACCCAGTACTTC. Translated, it gives CASSPLSVRGGETQYF. Full variable domain (outside the CDR3, taken from reference TRBV9 and TRBJ2-5): DSGVTQTPKHLITATGQRVTLRCSPRSGDLSVYWYQQSLDQGLQFLIQYYNGEERAKGNILERFSAQQFPDLHSELNLSSLELGDSALYFCASSPLSVRGGETQYFGPGTRLLVL.

The genes are TRBV6-5 and TRBJ1-2; tentative D call: TRBD1 (6 bases). Looked up from germline, CDR1 is MNHEY and CDR2 is SVGAGI. Trimming shortened V by 5 bases and J by 2 bases, and 15 bases separated the two germline ends. The CDR3 is 15 amino acids. The CDR3 sequence is CASSSWTEENYGYTF. CDR3 DNA: TGTGCCAGCAGTAGCTGGACAGAAGAGAACTATGGCTACACCTTC.